Sequencing of this T cell receptor (beta chain) was carried out in a study of control samples from healthy donors and cancer patients. The V end lost 7 bases, the J end lost 7 bases, and 23 bases lay between the germline ends. The CDR3 spans 15 residues. The table came from immunoSEQ multiplex PCR; TCRdb's copy has only in-frame clones and leaves some out. The table includes approximately 89,000 clones, around 87% detected once. Material for sequencing was blood. This receptor was identified in a man aged 50 to 59 in good health. The chain has TRBV6-7 and TRBJ2-7; a weak D match, TRBD2 (6 bases). TRBV6-7 falls under the ORF class, with uncertain function. The CDR3 DNA reads TGTGCCAGCACCCCGGTAGGGACTGTGGTTAAGGAGCAGTACGTC. Translated: CASTPVGTVVKEQYV.